This entry describes one T cell receptor (beta chain). Its antigen is as yet unknown. The data were obtained in a study of T cell repertoires in cytomegalovirus infection. Overall study: The study used recently identified HLA-C-restricted and well-studied HLA-B-restricted CMV epitopes. Indications of both CMV infection and matching HLA type were provided by public TCR beta signatures. Study results and caveats: People with CMV and the relevant HLA were identified by cumulative public TCR beta family frequency.

This CDR3 comprises 15 residues. CDR1 is MGHDK, CDR2 SYGVNS, per germline. V was clipped by 1 base and J by 8 bases, with 17 bases between them. TCRdb itself ran the reads through MiXCR, one entry per CDR3 protein. The table includes 900,000 to 950,000 distinct CDR3 sequences, about 33% detected once. This TCR derives from a human donor in good health (CMV status not recorded). Some clones in this sample may be carry-over from other donors' samples. Source: cultured CD8+ T cells from PBMCs, taken from culture after CMV antigen stimulation. This chain links TRBV25-1 with TRBJ1-2; D possibly corresponds to TRBD1 (6 bases). CDR3 region: CASSESWTVLHGYTF. The CDR3 DNA reads as TGTGCCAGCAGTGAATCATGGACAGTCCTCCACGGCTACACCTTC.